Shown below are 26 T cell receptor beta chains from a single sample sequenced in a study of blood T cell repertoires in COVID-19. Here immunoSEQ multiplex PCR was the method, and the copy in TCRdb shows in-frame clones only, minus some. The sample records over 300,000 clones, around 89% being singletons. The sequencing input was peripheral blood. The receptors originated from a man aged 40-49 years with acute or convalescent COVID-19.

In DNA form, the CDR3 reads TGTGCCAGCAGTTTGGGGCAGCCTAATGAAAAACTGTTTTTT. Amino acid sequence: CASSLGQPNEKLFF. This sequence joins TRBV6-6 and TRBJ1-4, with D possibly being TRBD1 (5 bases). CDR1 is MNHNY, CDR2 SVGAGI, per germline (reference sequence). V was pared by 4 bases and J by 3 bases, with 9 bases between. This CDR3 region has 14 residues.

This clone has a single count. The chain has TRBV10-3 and TRBJ1-6; D might be TRBD1 (6 bases). CDR3 size: 16 residues. Germline CDR1 reads ENHRY; CDR2 reads SYGVKD. V was pared by 0 bases and J by 6 bases, with 12 bases between. CDR3 sequence: CAISESSGAGNSPLHF. DNA for the CDR3: TGTGCCATCAGTGAGTCTTCAGGGGCCGGTAATTCACCCCTCCACTTT.

A single count supports this clone. In DNA form, the CDR3 reads TGTGCCAGCAGTTCGGCGGGGGGCAGGGATACGCAGTATTTT. Its translation: CASSSAGGRDTQYF. The chain couples TRBV28 to TRBJ2-3; 8 nucleotides line up with TRBD2. V lost 4 bases to trimming and J lost 6 bases; unmatched junction nucleotides: 6. Germline values: CDR1 MDHEN, CDR2 SYDVKM. This CDR3 comprises 14 residues. The full variable domain, its missing parts supplied by reference TRBV28 and TRBJ2-3, is DVKVTQSSRYLVKRTGEKVFLECVQDMDHENMFWYRQDPGLGLRLIYFSYDVKMKEKGDIPEGYSVSREKKERFSLILESASTNQTSMYLCASSSAGGRDTQYFGPGTRLTVL.

The J gene is TRBJ1-6, the V gene TRBV3-1 (or the pseudogene TRBV3-2); D remains ambiguous. In germline, CDR1 is LGHDT, CDR2 YNNKEL (reference sequence). The CDR3 spans 17 residues. The V end was cut by 0 bases, the J end by 0 bases, with 9 bases between. The CDR3 spells CASSQDTRSSYNSPLHF. The CDR3 DNA reads as TGTGCCAGCAGCCAAGATACCCGGAGCTCCTATAATTCACCCCTCCACTTT.

This chain joins TRBV27 and TRBJ1-2, with 7 bases matching TRBD1. The length of the CDR3 is 15 residues. Germline V gene sequence: CDR1 MNHEY, CDR2 SMNVEV (reference sequence). The junction had 8 bases not matched to a gene; V was cut back by 3 bases and J by 4 bases. In DNA, the CDR3 is TGTGCCAGCAGTTTTACAGGGGAGAGTCTCTATGGCTACACCTTC. Translated: CASSFTGESLYGYTF.

In nucleotides, the CDR3 is TGCGCCAGCAGCTTACAGGGGGCCCCGGAGGAAAAACTGTTTTTT. Translation: CASSLQGAPEEKLFF. The chain carries TRBV5-1 and TRBJ1-4, with 9 bases lining up with TRBD1. The J segment lost 8 bases and the V segment lost 2 bases, leaving 7 bases of the junction unmatched. CDR1 and CDR2 from the germline V gene are SGHRS and YFSETQ. The CDR3 contains 15 residues.

This chain uses TRBV12-3 or TRBV12-4 with TRBJ1-1, with TRBD1 as a possible D gene (5 bases). CDR3 length: 13 amino acids. Deletions cut 6 bases from V and 4 bases from J, with 12 bases between. This chain's CDR3 is CASSDQGSTEAFF. In DNA form, the CDR3 reads TGTGCCAGCAGCGACCAGGGCAGCACTGAAGCTTTCTTT.

This clone was detected once. The genes are TRBV19 and TRBJ1-1; 8 bases are a match to TRBD1. CDR1 is LNHDA, CDR2 SQIVND, per germline (reference sequence). This CDR3 spans 13 amino acids. The V and J ends lost 6 bases and 4 bases, in that order; junction bases with no gene match: 4. CDR3 bases: TGTGCCAGTAGCTACCAGGGGGCCACTGAAGCTTTCTTT. This codes for CASSYQGATEAFF.

This chain links TRBV10-1 with TRBJ2-3, with 13 bases that match TRBD2. The trim removed 2 bases at V and 3 bases at J, leaving 5 bases unmatched. There are 17 residues in the CDR3. CDR1 is WNHNN, CDR2 SYGVQD, per germline (reference sequence). Written as DNA, the CDR3 is TGCGCCAGCAGTGAGGGACTAGCGGGAGAAGGTACAGATACGCAGTATTTT. Residues: CASSEGLAGEGTDTQYF.

This clone was recorded many times. The genes are TRBV25-1 and TRBJ1-1; D is undetermined. Germline loops: CDR1 MGHDK, CDR2 SYGVNS. V was clipped by 3 bases and J by 11 bases, with 10 bases between them. The CDR3 has 11 amino acids. Here the CDR3 reads CASSELTRAFF. The CDR3 DNA is TGTGCCAGCAGTGAGCTAACTCGGGCTTTCTTT.

With regard to this clone: A read error may account for a junction end that differs from germline. The genes are TRBV28 and TRBJ1-5, with TRBD1 matching 11 bases. The CDR3 totals 18 residues. Germline CDR1 reads MDHEN; CDR2 reads SYDVKM. The CDR3 reads CASSPSLSRTGGNQPQHF. The CDR3 bases are TGTGCCAGCAGTCCCTCCCTCTCCAGGACAGGGGGCAACCAGCCCCAGCATTTT.

This chain joins TRBV14 and TRBJ1-6, with 9 nucleotides matching TRBD1. The CDR3 contains 16 residues. The germline V gene encodes CDR1 SGHDN and CDR2 FVKESK. J lost 2 bases, V lost 2 bases, and 1 base had no gene match. CDR3 region: CASSQTGGPYNSPLHF. CDR3 sequence (DNA): TGTGCCAGCAGCCAAACAGGGGGCCCCTATAATTCACCCCTCCACTTT.

This clone was counted between two and nine times. This chain links TRBV19 with TRBJ1-1; D remains unclear. Trimming removed 1 base from V and 2 bases from J, with 5 bases in between. The CDR3 runs 13 residues. CDR1 LNHDA and CDR2 SQIVND come from the germline V gene (reference sequence). The CDR3 DNA reads TGTGCCAGTAGTATAGTCAGTAACACTGAAGCTTTCTTT. The encoded protein is CASSIVSNTEAFF.

This clone appeared once. The chain links TRBV6-5 to TRBJ2-7; TRBD1 aligns across 8 bases. The V gene's germline CDR1 is MNHEY and CDR2 SVGAGI. Trimming cost V 4 bases and J 3 bases; bases outside gene matches: 8. This CDR3 is built from 15 residues. In nucleotides, the CDR3 is TGTGCCAGCAGTTCCCCAGGGGGCGGCTACTACGAGCAGTACTTC. The encoded protein is CASSSPGGGYYEQYF.

This clone was seen only once. V usage is TRBV5-4 and J usage is TRBJ1-1; D is ambiguous. Germline CDR1 reads SGHNT; CDR2 reads YYREEE (reference sequence). Trimming removed 4 bases from V and 1 base from J, with 11 bases in between. This CDR3 has 14 residues. CDR3 residues: CASSRDQGNTEAFF. CDR3 coding DNA: TGTGCCAGCAGCCGGGATCAAGGGAACACTGAAGCTTTCTTT. The whole variable domain, remainder taken from reference TRBV5-4 and TRBJ1-1, is ETGVTQSPTHLIKTRGQQVTLRCSSQSGHNTVSWYQQALGQGPQFIFQYYREEENGRGNFPPRFSGLQFPNYSSELNVNALELDDSALYLCASSRDQGNTEAFFGQGTRLTVV.

The genes are TRBV5-1 and TRBJ1-1; 8 nucleotides line up with TRBD1. This CDR3 contains 15 residues. The germline V gene has CDR1 SGHRS and CDR2 YFSETQ. Trimming at V came to 4 bases and at J to 4 bases, leaving 9 bases not matched to a gene. The CDR3 is CASSERQGTVTEAFF. The CDR3 nucleotides are TGCGCCAGCAGCGAGAGACAGGGGACGGTCACTGAAGCTTTCTTT.

V and J are TRBV19 and TRBJ1-5; D is unclear. CDR1 LNHDA and CDR2 SQIVND come from the germline V gene (reference sequence). This CDR3 contains 15 residues. Trimming shortened V by 10 bases and J by 0 bases, and 16 bases separated the two germline ends. The CDR3 DNA sequence: TGTGCCACCAAAGGAGGGTTGGGTAGCAATCAGCCCCAGCATTTT. Translation: CATKGGLGSNQPQHF.

This chain connects TRBV6-1 to TRBJ1-5; a possible D gene is TRBD1 (5 bases). CDR1 and CDR2 from the germline V gene are MNHNS and SASEGT. With 3 bases removed from V and 2 bases from J, the gap between germline ends came to 8 bases. This CDR3 has 14 residues. CDR3 bases: TGTGCCAGCAGTGACAGGGATGGCAATCAGCCCCAGCATTTT. Translating gives CASSDRDGNQPQHF.

The chain joins TRBV30 to TRBJ2-3, with 9 bases aligning to TRBD1. The V gene end was trimmed by 8 bases and the J gene end by 4 bases; junction bases not matched to a gene: 10. This CDR3 spans 14 amino acids. In germline, CDR1 is GTSNPN, CDR2 SVGIG (reference sequence). CDR3 loop: CARTGTGSPDTQYF. CDR3 coding DNA: TGTGCCCGGACCGGGACAGGGAGCCCAGATACGCAGTATTTT. Variable domain in full (rest from reference TRBV30 and TRBJ2-3): SQTIHQWPATLVQPVGSPLSLECTVEGTSNPNLYWYRQAAGRGLQLLFYSVGIGQISSEVPQNLSASRPQDRQFILSSKKLLLSDSGFYLCARTGTGSPDTQYFGPGTRLTVL.

The V call is TRBV28, the J call TRBJ2-7; the D gene is possibly TRBD1 (5 bases). The CDR3 runs to 13 residues. The ends were cut back, 7 bases at V and 6 bases at J, with 16 bases in the middle. Germline CDR1 and CDR2: MDHEN and SYDVKM. The CDR3 sequence is CASTYSGWAEQYF. The DNA for the CDR3 is TGTGCCAGCACTTACTCAGGGTGGGCCGAGCAGTACTTC.

This sequence joins TRBV5-1 and TRBJ2-3; maybe TRBD1 (7 bases). Trimming took off 0 bases at V and 1 base at J, with 12 bases between the two ends. Germline assignment: CDR1 SGHRS and CDR2 YFSETQ. The CDR3 runs to 16 residues. The CDR3 DNA reads TGCGCCAGCAGCTTGGCCCGCAGGGGGGGCACAGATACGCAGTATTTT. It specifies CASSLARRGGTDTQYF.

J is TRBJ1-1 and V is TRBV10-2; D call uncertain. The CDR3 spans 16 residues. Germline V CDR1 and CDR2: WSHSY, SAAADI. Trimming took off 1 base at V and 0 bases at J, with 12 bases between the two ends. The CDR3 region is CASSEYPTRVNTEAFF. The CDR3 DNA follows: TGCGCCAGCAGTGAGTACCCGACGCGGGTGAACACTGAAGCTTTCTTT.

The chain carries TRBV23-1 and TRBJ2-1, with TRBD2 identical over 10 bases. TRBV23-1 is annotated as an ORF whose role is uncertain. Trimming removed 2 bases from V and 3 bases from J; junction bases left unmatched: 10. The CDR3 contains 18 residues. The CDR3 loop reads CASSQVTTRLAGYNEQFF. Here the CDR3 DNA reads TGCGCCAGCAGTCAAGTTACAACCCGACTAGCGGGCTACAATGAGCAGTTCTTC.

The chain uses TRBV2 and TRBJ2-5, with D possibly TRBD2 on 6 matching bases. Trimming took off 4 bases at V and 5 bases at J, with 20 bases between the two ends. Germline V gene lookup returns CDR1 SNHLY and CDR2 FYNNEI. The CDR3 runs to 16 residues. CDR3 protein: CASSVGTHQNLETQYF. For the CDR3, the DNA is TGTGCCAGCAGTGTTGGGACTCATCAAAATTTGGAGACCCAGTACTTC. The whole variable domain, remainder taken from reference TRBV2 and TRBJ2-5, is EPEVTQTPSHQVTQMGQEVILRCVPISNHLYFYWYRQILGQKVEFLVSFYNNEISEKSEIFDDQFSVERPDGSNFTLKIRSTKLEDSAMYFCASSVGTHQNLETQYFGPGTRLLVL.

The count of this clone is one. The chain employs TRBV27 and TRBJ1-3, with D possibly TRBD1 on 6 matching bases. Trimming shortened V by 8 bases and J by 2 bases, and 16 bases separated the two germline ends. Per the germline V gene, CDR1 is MNHEY and CDR2 is SMNVEV (reference sequence). There are 15 residues in the CDR3. CDR3 in amino acids: CASSLGRGAGNTIYF. CDR3 DNA: TGTGCCAGCTCCCTGGGGAGGGGGGCTGGAAACACCATATATTTT.

This rearrangement joins TRBV7-9 to TRBJ1-1, with 7 bases that match TRBD1. J was trimmed by 4 bases and V by 4 bases; bases with no gene match: 12. Germline V gene data show CDR1 as SEHNR and CDR2 as FQNEAQ (reference sequence). The length of the CDR3 is 16 residues. Here the CDR3 reads CASSSTGRWSGTEAFF. CDR3 sequence (DNA): TGTGCCAGCAGCTCGACAGGGCGGTGGTCGGGCACTGAAGCTTTCTTT.